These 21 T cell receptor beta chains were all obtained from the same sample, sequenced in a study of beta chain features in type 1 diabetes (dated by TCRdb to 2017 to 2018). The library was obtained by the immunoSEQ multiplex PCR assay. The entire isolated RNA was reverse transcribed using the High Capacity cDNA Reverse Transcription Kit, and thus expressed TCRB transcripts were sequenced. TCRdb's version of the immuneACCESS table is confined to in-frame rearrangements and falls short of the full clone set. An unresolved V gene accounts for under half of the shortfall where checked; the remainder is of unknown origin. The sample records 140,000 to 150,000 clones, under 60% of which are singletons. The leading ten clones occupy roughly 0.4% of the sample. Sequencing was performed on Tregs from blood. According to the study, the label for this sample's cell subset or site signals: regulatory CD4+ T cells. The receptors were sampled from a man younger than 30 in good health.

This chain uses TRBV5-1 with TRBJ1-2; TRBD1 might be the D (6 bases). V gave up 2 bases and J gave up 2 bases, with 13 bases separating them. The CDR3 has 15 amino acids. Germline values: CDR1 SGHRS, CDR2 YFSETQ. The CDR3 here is CASSLVRGQNYGYTF. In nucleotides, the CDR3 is TGCGCCAGCAGCTTAGTCCGAGGACAGAACTATGGCTACACCTTC.

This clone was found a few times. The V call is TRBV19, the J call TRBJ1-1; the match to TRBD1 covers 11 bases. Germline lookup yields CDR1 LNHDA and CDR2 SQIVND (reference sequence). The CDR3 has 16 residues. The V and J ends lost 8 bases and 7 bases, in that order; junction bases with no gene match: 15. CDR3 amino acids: CASGRRWTGGDGEAFF. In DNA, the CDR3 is TGTGCCAGTGGTAGAAGGTGGACAGGGGGCGATGGTGAAGCTTTCTTT.

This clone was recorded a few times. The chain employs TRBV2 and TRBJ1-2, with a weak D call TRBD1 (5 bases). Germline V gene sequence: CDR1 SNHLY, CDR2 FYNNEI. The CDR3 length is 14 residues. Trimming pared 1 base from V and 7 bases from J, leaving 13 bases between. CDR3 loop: CASSEVWQGGGYTF. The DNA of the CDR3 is TGTGCCAGCAGTGAAGTGTGGCAGGGTGGTGGCTACACCTTC.

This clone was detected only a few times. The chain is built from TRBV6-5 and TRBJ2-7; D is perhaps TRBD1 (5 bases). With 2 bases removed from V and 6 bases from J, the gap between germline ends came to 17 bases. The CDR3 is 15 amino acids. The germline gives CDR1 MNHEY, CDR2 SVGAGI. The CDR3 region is CASSYRGHAFREQYF. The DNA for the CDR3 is TGTGCCAGCAGTTACCGAGGACACGCTTTCCGCGAGCAGTACTTC.

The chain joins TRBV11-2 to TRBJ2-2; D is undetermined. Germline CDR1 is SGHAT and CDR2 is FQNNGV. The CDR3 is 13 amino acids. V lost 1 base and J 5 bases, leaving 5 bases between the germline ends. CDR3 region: CASSLVVTGELFF. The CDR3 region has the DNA TGTGCCAGCAGCTTAGTAGTAACCGGGGAGCTGTTTTTT.

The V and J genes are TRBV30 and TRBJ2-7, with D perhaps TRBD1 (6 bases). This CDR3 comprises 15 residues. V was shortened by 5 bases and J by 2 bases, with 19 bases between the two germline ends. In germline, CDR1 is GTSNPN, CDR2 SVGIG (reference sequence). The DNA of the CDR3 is TGTGCCTGGGGCCGAAGGACAGCGCAAACCTACGAGCAGTACTTC. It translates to CAWGRRTAQTYEQYF.

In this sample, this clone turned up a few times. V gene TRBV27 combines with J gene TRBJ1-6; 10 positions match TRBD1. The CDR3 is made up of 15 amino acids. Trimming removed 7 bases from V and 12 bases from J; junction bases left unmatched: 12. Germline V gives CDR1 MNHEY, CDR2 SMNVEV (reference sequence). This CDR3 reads CASTDWTGGLGPLHF. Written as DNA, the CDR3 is TGTGCCAGCACCGACTGGACAGGGGGTCTGGGACCCCTCCACTTT.

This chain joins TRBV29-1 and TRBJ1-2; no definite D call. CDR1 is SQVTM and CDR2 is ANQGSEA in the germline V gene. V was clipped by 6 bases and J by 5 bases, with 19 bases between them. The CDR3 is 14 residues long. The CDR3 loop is CSVNPGNSGYGYTF. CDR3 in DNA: TGCAGCGTGAACCCCGGGAATTCTGGGTATGGCTACACCTTC.

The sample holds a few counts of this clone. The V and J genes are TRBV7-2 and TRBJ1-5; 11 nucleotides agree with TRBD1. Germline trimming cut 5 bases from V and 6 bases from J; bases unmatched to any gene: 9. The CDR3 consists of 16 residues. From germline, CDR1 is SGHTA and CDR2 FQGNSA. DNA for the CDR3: TGTGCCAGCAGCCGACCCGGGGGACAGGGGGTTCAGCCCCAGCATTTT. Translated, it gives CASSRPGGQGVQPQHF.

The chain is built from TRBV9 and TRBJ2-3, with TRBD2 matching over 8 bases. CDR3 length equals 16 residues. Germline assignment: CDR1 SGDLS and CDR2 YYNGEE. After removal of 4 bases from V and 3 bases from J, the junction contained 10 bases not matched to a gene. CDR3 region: CASSPPGGSGTDTQYF. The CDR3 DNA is TGTGCCAGCAGCCCTCCGGGAGGGAGTGGTACAGATACGCAGTATTTT.

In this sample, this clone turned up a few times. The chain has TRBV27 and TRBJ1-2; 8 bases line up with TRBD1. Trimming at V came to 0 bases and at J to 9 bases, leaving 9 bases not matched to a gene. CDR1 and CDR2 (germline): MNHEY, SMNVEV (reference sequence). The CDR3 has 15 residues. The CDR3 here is CASSLSRGQETRYTF. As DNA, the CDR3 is TGTGCCAGCAGTTTATCGCGGGGACAGGAAACACGCTACACCTTC.

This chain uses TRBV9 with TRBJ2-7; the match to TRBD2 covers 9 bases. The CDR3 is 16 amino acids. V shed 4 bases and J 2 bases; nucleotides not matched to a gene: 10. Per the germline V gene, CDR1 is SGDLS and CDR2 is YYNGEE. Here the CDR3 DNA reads TGTGCCAGCAGCCCCGACCCGGTAGCGGGAGCCTACGAGCAGTACTTC. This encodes CASSPDPVAGAYEQYF.

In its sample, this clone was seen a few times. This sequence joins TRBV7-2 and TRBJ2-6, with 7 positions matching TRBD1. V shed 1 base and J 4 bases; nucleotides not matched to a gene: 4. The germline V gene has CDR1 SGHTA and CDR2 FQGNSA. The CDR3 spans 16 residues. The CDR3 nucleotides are TGTGCCAGCAGCTTAGGACAGGGATTAGGGGCCAACGTCCTGACTTTC. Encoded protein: CASSLGQGLGANVLTF. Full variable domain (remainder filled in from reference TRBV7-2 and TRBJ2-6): GAGVSQSPSNKVTEKGKDVELRCDPISGHTALYWYRQSLGQGLEFLIYFQGNSAPDKSGLPSDRFSAERTGGSVSTLTIQRTQQEDSAVYLCASSLGQGLGANVLTFGAGSRLTVL.

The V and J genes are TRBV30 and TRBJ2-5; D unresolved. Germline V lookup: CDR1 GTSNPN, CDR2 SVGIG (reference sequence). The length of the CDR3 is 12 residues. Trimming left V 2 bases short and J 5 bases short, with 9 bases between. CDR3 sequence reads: CAWSPGSETQYF. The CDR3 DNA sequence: TGTGCCTGGAGTCCAGGTTCGGAGACCCAGTACTTC.

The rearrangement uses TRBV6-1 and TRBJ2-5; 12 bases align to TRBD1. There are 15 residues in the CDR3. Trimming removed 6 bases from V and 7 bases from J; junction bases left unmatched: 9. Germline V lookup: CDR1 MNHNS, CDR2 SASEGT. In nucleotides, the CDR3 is TGTGCCAGCAGGTGGTCGGGACAGGGGGCCGGGACCCAGTACTTC. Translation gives CASRWSGQGAGTQYF.

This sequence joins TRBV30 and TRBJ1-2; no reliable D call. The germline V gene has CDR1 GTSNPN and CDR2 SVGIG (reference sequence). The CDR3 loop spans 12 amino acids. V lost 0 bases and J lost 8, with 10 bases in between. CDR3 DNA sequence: TGTGCCTGGAGTGTACCCCCACGGGGCTACACCTTC. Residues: CAWSVPPRGYTF.

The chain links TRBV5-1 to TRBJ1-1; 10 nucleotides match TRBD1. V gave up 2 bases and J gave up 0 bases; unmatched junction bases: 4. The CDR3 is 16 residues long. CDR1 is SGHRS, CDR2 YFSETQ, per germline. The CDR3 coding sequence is TGCGCCAGCAGCTTATGGACAGGGGGAGTGAACACTGAAGCTTTCTTT. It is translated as CASSLWTGGVNTEAFF.

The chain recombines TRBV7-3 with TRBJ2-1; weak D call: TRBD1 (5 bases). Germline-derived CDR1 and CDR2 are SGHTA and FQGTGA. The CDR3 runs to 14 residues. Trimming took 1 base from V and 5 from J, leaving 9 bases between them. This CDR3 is CASSLMGRHNEQFF. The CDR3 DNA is TGTGCCAGCAGCTTAATGGGGCGGCACAATGAGCAGTTCTTC. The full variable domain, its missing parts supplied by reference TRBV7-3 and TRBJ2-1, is GAGVSQTPSNKVTEKGKYVELRCDPISGHTALYWYRQSLGQGPEFLIYFQGTGAADDSGLPNDRFFAVRPEGSVSTLKIQRTERGDSAVYLCASSLMGRHNEQFFGPGTRLTVL.

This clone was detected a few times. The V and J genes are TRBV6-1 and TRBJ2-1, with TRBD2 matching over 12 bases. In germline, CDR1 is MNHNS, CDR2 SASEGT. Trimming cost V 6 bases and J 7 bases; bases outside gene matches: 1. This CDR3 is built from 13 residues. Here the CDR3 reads CASRLAGGNEQFF. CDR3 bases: TGTGCCAGCAGGCTAGCGGGGGGGAATGAGCAGTTCTTC.

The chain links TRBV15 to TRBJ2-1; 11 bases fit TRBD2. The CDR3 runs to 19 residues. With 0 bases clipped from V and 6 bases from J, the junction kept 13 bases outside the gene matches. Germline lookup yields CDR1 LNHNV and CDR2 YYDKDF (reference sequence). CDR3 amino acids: CATSRDLPSPGLAANEQFF. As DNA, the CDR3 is TGTGCCACCAGCAGAGATCTCCCCTCACCGGGACTAGCGGCCAATGAGCAGTTCTTC.

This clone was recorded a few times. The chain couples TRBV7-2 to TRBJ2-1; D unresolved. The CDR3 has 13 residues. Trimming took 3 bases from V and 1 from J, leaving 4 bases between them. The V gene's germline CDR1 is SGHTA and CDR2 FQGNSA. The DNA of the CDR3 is TGTGCCAGCAGCTTCCAATCCTACAATGAGCAGTTCTTC. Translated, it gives CASSFQSYNEQFF.